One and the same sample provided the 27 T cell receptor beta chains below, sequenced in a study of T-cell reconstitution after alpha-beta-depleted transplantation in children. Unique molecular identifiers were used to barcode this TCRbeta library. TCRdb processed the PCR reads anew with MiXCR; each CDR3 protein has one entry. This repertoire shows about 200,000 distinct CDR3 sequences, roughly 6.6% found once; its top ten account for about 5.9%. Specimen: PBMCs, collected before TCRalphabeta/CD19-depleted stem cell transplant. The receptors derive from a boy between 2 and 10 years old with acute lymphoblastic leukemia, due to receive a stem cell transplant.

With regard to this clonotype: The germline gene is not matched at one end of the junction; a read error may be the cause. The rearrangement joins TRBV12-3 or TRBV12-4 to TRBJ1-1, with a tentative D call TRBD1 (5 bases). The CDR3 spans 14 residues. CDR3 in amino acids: CASSLAGTELEAFF. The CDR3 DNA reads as TGTGCCAGCAGTCTAGCCGGGACGGAGCTTGAAGCTTTCTTT.

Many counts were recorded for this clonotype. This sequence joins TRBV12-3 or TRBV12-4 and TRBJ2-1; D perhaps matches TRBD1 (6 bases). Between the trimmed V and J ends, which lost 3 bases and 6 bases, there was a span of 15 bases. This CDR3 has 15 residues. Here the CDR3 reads CASSFLGKGGNEQFF. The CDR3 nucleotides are TGTGCCAGCAGTTTTCTTGGAAAAGGGGGCAATGAGCAGTTCTTC.

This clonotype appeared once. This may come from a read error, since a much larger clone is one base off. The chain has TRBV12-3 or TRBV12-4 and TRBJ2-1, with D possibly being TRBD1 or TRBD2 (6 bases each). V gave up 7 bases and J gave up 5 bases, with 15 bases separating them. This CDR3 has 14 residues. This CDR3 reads CASTLGGPNNEQFF. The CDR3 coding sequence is TGTGCCAGCACTTTGGGGGGCCCAAACAATGAGCAGTTCTTC.

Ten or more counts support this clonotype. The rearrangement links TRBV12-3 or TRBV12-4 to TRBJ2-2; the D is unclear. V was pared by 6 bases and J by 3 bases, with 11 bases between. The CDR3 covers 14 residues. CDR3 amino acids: CASSVKGHTGELFF. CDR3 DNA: TGTGCCAGCAGCGTTAAGGGCCACACCGGGGAGCTGTTTTTT.

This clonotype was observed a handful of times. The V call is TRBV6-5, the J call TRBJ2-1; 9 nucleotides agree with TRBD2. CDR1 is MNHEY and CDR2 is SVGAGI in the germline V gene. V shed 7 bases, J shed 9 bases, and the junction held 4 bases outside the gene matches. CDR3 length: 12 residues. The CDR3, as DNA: TGTGCCAGCACCTCTAGCGGGACTGAGCAGTTCTTC. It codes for CASTSSGTEQFF.

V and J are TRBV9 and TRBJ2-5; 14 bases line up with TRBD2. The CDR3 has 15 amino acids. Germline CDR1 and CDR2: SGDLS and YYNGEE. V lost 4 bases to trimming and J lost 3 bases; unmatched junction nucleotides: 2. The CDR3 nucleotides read TGTGCCAGCAGCTCGGGACTAGCGGGAGAAGAGACCCAGTACTTC. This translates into CASSSGLAGEETQYF.

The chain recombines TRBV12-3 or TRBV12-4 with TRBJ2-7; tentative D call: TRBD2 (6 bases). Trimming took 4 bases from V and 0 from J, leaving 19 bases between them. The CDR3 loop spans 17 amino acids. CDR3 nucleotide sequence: TGTGCCAGCAGTTGGGGGGACCGCCGGAAAAGCTCCTACGAGCAGTACTTC. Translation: CASSWGDRRKSSYEQYF.

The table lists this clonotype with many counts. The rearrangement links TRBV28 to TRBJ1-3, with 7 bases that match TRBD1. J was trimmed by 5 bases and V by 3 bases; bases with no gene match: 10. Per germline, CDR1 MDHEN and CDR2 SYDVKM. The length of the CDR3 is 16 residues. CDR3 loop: CASSLGGQVARNTIYF. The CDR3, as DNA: TGTGCCAGCAGTTTGGGCGGACAGGTTGCTCGAAACACCATATATTTT.

The CDR3 DNA reads as TGCGCCAGCAGCCTGGGACAGGGAACTAACTATGGCTACACCTTC. The encoded protein is CASSLGQGTNYGYTF. V is TRBV5-1 and J is TRBJ1-2; 9 nucleotides match TRBD1. The length of the CDR3 is 15 residues. Germline V gene sequence: CDR1 SGHRS, CDR2 YFSETQ. V shed 4 bases and J 0 bases; nucleotides not matched to a gene: 4.

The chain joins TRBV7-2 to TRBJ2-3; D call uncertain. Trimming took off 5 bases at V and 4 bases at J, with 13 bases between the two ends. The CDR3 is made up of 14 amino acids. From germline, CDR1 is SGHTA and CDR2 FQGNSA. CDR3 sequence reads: CASSLLGTADTQYF. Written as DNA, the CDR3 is TGTGCCAGCAGCCTCCTTGGTACTGCAGATACGCAGTATTTT.

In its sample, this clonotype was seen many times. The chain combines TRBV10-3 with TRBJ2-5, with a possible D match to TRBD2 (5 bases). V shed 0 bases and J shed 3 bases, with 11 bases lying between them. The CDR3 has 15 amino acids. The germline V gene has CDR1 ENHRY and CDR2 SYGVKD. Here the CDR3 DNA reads TGTGCCATCAGTGAGTCGAAAGGGAGAAAAGAGACCCAGTACTTC. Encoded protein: CAISESKGRKETQYF.

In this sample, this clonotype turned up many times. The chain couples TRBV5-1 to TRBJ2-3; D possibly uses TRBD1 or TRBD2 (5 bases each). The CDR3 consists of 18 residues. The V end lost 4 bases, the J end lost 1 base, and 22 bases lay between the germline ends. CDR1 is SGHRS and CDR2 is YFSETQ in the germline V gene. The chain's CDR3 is CASSTGGGTGFRTDTQYF. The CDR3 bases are TGCGCCAGCAGCACCGGTGGGGGTACAGGATTCCGCACAGATACGCAGTATTTT.

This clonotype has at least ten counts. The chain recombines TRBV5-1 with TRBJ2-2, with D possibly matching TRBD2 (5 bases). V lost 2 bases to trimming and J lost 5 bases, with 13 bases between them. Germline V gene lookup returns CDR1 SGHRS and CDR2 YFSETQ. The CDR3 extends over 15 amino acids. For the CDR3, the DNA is TGCGCCAGCAGCTTAATCTCCAGCGGTACCGGGGAGCTGTTTTTT. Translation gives CASSLISSGTGELFF.

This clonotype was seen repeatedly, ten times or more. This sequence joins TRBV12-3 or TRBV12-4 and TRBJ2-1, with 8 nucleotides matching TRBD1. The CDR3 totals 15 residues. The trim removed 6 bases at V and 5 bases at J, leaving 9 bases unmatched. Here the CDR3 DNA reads TGTGCCAGCAGCAATGGACAGGGCGCCGACAATGAGCAGTTCTTC. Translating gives CASSNGQGADNEQFF.

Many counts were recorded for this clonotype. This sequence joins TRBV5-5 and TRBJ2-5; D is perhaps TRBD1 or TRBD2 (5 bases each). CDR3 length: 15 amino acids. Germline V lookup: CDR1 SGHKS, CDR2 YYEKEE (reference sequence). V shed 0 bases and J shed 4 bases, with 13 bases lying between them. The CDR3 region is CASSLGGASRETQYF. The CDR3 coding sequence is TGTGCCAGCAGCTTGGGAGGGGCGAGTCGAGAGACCCAGTACTTC.

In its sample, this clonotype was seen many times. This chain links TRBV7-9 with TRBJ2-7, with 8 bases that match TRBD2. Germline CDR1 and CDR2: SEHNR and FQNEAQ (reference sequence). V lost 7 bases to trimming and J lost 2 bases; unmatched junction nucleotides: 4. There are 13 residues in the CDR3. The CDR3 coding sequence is TGTGCCAGCAACGCGGGGGGCACCTACGAGCAGTACTTC. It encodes CASNAGGTYEQYF.

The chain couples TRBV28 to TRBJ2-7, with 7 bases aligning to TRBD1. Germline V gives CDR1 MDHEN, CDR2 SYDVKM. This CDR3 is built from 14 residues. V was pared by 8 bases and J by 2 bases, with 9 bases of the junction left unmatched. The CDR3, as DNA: TGTGCCAGCCACAAGGCAGGGGGACCCTACGAGCAGTACTTC. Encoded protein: CASHKAGGPYEQYF.

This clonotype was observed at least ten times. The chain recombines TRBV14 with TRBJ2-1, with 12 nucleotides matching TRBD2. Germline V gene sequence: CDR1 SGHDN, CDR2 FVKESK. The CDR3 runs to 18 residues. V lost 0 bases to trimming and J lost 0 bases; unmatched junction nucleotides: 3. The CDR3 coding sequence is TGTGCCAGCAGCCAAGAGCGGACTAGCGGGACCTCCTACAATGAGCAGTTCTTC. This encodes CASSQERTSGTSYNEQFF.

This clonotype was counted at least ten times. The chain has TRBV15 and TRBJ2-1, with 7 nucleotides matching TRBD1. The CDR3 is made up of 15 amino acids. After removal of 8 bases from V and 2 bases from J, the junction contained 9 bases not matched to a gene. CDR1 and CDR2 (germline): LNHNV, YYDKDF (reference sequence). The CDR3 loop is CATLDTGTAYNEQFF. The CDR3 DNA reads TGTGCCACCCTAGATACCGGGACAGCCTACAATGAGCAGTTCTTC.

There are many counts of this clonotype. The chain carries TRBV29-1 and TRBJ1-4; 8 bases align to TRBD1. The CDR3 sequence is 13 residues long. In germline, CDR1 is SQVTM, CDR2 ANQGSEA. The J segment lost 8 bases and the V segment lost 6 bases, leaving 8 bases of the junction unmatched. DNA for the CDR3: TGCAGCGTACAGACAGGGGTTGGAGAAAAACTGTTTTTT. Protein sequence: CSVQTGVGEKLFF.

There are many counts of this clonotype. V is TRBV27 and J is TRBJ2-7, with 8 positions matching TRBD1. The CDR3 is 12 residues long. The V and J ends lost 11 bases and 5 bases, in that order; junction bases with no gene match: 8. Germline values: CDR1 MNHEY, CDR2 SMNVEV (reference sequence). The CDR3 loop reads CAVRTGINEQYF. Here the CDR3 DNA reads TGTGCCGTCCGGACAGGGATCAACGAGCAGTACTTC.

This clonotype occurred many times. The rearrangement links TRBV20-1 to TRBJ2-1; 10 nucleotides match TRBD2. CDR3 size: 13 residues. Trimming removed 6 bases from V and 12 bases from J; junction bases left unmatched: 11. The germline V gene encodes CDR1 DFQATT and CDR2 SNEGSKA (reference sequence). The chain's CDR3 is CSASKREGLRQFF. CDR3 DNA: TGCAGTGCCTCTAAGCGGGAGGGTTTGAGGCAGTTCTTC.

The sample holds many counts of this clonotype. CDR3 sequence reads: CASSFVLSPLHF. The DNA of the CDR3 is TGTGCCAGCAGTTTTGTGCTTTCACCCCTCCACTTT. The rearrangement links TRBV12-3 or TRBV12-4 to TRBJ1-6; no clear D. With 3 bases removed from V and 9 bases from J, the gap between germline ends came to 6 bases. The CDR3 is 12 residues long.

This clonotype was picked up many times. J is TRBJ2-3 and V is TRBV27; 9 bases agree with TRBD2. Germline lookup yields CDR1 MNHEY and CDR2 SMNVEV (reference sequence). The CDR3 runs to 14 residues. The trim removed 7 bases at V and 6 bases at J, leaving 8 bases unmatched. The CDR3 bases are TGTGCCAGCAACTTCGGCGGGGGGGCGGATACGCAGTATTTT. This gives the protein CASNFGGGADTQYF.

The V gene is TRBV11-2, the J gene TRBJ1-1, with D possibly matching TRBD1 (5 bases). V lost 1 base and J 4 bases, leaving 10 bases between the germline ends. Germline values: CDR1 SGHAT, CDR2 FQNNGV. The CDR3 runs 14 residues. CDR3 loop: CASSLGGRATEAFF. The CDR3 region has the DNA TGTGCCAGCAGCTTAGGCGGCAGGGCCACTGAAGCTTTCTTT.

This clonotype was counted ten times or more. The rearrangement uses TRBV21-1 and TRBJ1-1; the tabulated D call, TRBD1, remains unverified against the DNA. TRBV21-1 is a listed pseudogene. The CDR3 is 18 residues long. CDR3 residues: CASSENDGTGIRNTEAFF. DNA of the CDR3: TGTGCCAGCAGCGAAAATGATGGGACAGGGATAAGGAACACTGAAGCTTTCTTT.

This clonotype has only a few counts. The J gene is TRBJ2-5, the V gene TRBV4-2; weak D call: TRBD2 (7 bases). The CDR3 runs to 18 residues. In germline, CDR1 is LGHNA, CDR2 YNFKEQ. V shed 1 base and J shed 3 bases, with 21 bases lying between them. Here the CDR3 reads CASSQGEGGGAGKETQYF. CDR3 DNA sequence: TGTGCCAGCAGCCAAGGGGAAGGTGGGGGGGCCGGTAAAGAGACCCAGTACTTC.